This T cell receptor beta chain comes out of a study of blood T cells in healthy people across ages. Next came a second PCR, run for about 7 to 12 cycles, which used a sample-barcoded 5' primer along with a J-beta primer mix. Each CDR3 protein gets one entry after TCRdb re-called the 5' RACE reads with MiXCR. The sample yields about 1.5 million distinct CDR3 sequences, 40% to 45% seen once. The ends were cut back, 6 bases at V and 7 bases at J, with 16 bases in the middle. The CDR3 length is 13 residues. The germline V gene encodes CDR1 SGHTA and CDR2 FQGTGA. The receptor was derived from a woman under 30 in good health. The chain combines TRBV7-3 with TRBJ2-7; D uncertain. The material sequenced was blood. This CDR3 reads CASSQFLRNEQYF. The CDR3 nucleotides read TGTGCCAGCAGTCAATTCCTCCGTAATGAGCAGTACTTC.